A selection of T cell receptor beta chains follows, all from one sample in a study of OX40 agonist ivuxolimab in advanced cancers. Libraries were prepared by immunoSEQ multiplex PCR; TCRdb keeps only in-frame clonotypes and omits some of them. The sample lists about 50,000 clones, about 91% occurring once. The starting material was CD4+ or CD8+ T cells sorted from blood, obtained in a trial of the OX40 agonist ivuxolimab. The receptors originated from an adult with an advanced solid tumor such as melanoma, head and neck, liver or kidney cancer. Both conserved end residues are part of each CDR3. D genes are given only for firm matches. For some rows the clone size is stated as once, few or many, or as a class when expanded; others skip it.

v_gene	j_gene	abundance	d_gene	CDR3nt	CDR3aa
TRBV7-9	TRBJ2-1	.	.	TGTGCCAGCAGCGCAGGGACGTCCTACAATGAGCAGTTCTTC	CASSAGTSYNEQFF
TRBV11-2	TRBJ1-3	.	.	TGTGCCAGCAGCTTAGATTTTGGGTCCTTCTCTGGAAACACCATATATTTT	CASSLDFGSFSGNTIYF
TRBV5-8	TRBJ1-4	.	.	TGTGCCAGCAGCCAACCCTCCAGGGCGGCTAATGAAAAACTGTTTTTT	CASSQPSRAANEKLFF
TRBV7-8	TRBJ1-1	.	TRBD1	TGTGCCAGCAGCTTCTACAGAGGGACAGGGGCGAACACTGAAGCTTTCTTT	CASSFYRGTGANTEAFF
TRBV7-2	TRBJ2-5	once	.	TGTGCCAGCAGCCCGACTAGTGGAGAGACCCAGTACTTC	CASSPTSGETQYF
TRBV7-6	TRBJ2-5	.	TRBD2	TGTGCCAGCAGCTCACTTGGACTAGCGGACTACCAAGAGACCCAGTACTTC	CASSSLGLADYQETQYF
TRBV9	TRBJ1-1	.	.	TGTGCCAGCAGCGTAGCTTGGGGAAAAAACACTGAAGCTTTCTTT	CASSVAWGKNTEAFF
TRBV7-9	TRBJ2-1	.	.	TGTGCCAGCAGCCAGGGGGTCGGGACTAGGACTGAGCAGTTCTTC	CASSQGVGTRTEQFF
TRBV7-9	TRBJ2-5	.	.	TGTGCCAGCAGCCGACCCTCGGGGGTGGAGGAGACCCAGTACTTC	CASSRPSGVEETQYF
TRBV29-1	TRBJ1-2	.	.	TGCAGCGTTGAACGGGCCCAAGGGGATGGCTACACCTTC	CSVERAQGDGYTF
TRBV6-5	TRBJ1-4	.	.	TGTGCCAGCAGTTATTTGGGGACGGCGTCTGGAAAACTGTTTTTT	CASSYLGTASGKLFF
TRBV6-5	TRBJ2-7	.	.	TGTGCCAGCAGTTATGGGGAGATCTCCTACGAGCAGTACTTC	CASSYGEISYEQYF
TRBV14	TRBJ1-2	few	.	TGTGCCAGCAGCCAAGCGGCGCAATATGGCTACACCTTC	CASSQAAQYGYTF
TRBV4-1	TRBJ2-7	once	.	TGCGCCAGCAGTCCCGGGACAACCTACGAGCAGTACTTC	CASSPGTTYEQYF
TRBV5-1	TRBJ1-3	.	TRBD1	TGCGCCAGCAGCGTGACAGGGGACGCTGGAAACACCATATATTTT	CASSVTGDAGNTIYF
TRBV6-5	TRBJ2-2	.	TRBD2	TGTGCCACCCTTAGCGGGAGAGGCACCGGGGAGCTGTTTTTT	CATLSGRGTGELFF
TRBV30	TRBJ2-3	.	TRBD2	TGTGCCTGGAGTCCAGCGGGGGGGCGGGATACGCAGTATTTT	CAWSPAGGRDTQYF
TRBV7-9	TRBJ2-1	.	.	TGTGCCAGCAGCTATTCAAGCGATGAGCAGTTCTTC	CASSYSSDEQFF
TRBV28	TRBJ2-1	.	TRBD1	TGTGCCACCCGGGACAGCTACAATGAGCAGTTCTTC	CATRDSYNEQFF
TRBV5-1	TRBJ2-5	.	.	TGCGCCAGCAGCTTGGGGATACAAGAGACCCAGTACTTC	CASSLGIQETQYF
TRBV9	TRBJ2-1	.	TRBD2	TGTGCCAGCAGCTCGCCTAGCGGGAGCTCCTACAATGAGCAGTTCTTC	CASSSPSGSSYNEQFF
TRBV28	TRBJ2-7	.	.	TGTGCCAGCAGTTTGACAGGCGACGAGCAGTACTTC	CASSLTGDEQYF
TRBV6-5	TRBJ1-2	.	.	TGTGCCAGCAGTTACAATCCAGCTTATGGCTACACCTTC	CASSYNPAYGYTF
TRBV25-1	TRBJ1-2	.	.	TGTGCCAGCAGCGACTATGATAAGGGGCCCTATGGCTACACCTTC	CASSDYDKGPYGYTF
TRBV19	TRBJ2-7	.	.	TGTGCCAGTAGTATGGAGTTTTGGGGGACGCCCTACGAGCAGTACTTC	CASSMEFWGTPYEQYF
TRBV6-5	TRBJ2-7	.	TRBD2	TGTGCCAGCAGTTATCTGGCGGGGGGCTCCTACGAGCAGTACTTC	CASSYLAGGSYEQYF
TRBV27	TRBJ1-2	.	.	TGTGCCAGCGTTTCCCTACTTAACACGATGACCTTC	CASVSLLNTMTF
TRBV9	TRBJ2-2	.	.	TGTGCCAGCAGCGTAGCAGGGCCCGAGCTGTTTTTT	CASSVAGPELFF
TRBV6-6	TRBJ2-7	.	TRBD2	TGTGCCAGCAAGTCGGGGGAGGGTAATTACGAGCAGTACTTC	CASKSGEGNYEQYF
TRBV12-5	TRBJ1-4	.	TRBD1	TGTGCTAGTGGTTTGCAGGGGGAAAATGAAAAACTGTTTTTT	CASGLQGENEKLFF